A single sample is the source of the 32 T cell receptor beta chains below, sequenced in a study of blood T cell repertoires in COVID-19. Repertoires were generated with immunoSEQ multiplex PCR, while TCRdb's copy carries only in-frame clones and drops some. Of around 290,000 clones in the sample, 89% were seen once. The source material was PBMCs or T cells enriched from blood (not recorded which). These receptors all come from a woman aged 40 to 50 who had recovered from COVID-19.

A word on this clone: At one end, the junction sequence differs from germline, possibly due to a read error. The CDR3 bases are TGTGCCAGCAGCTGGGGCACAGGGGAAAAGTATTTC. Translating gives CASSWGTGEKYF. The chain uses TRBV13 and TRBJ2-7; 7 bases align to TRBD1. Germline V gene data show CDR1 as PRHDT and CDR2 as FYEKMQ (reference sequence). There are 12 residues in the CDR3. The whole variable domain, remainder taken from reference TRBV13 and TRBJ2-7, is AAGVIQSPRHLIKEKRETATLKCYPIPRHDTVYWYQQGPGQDPQFLISFYEKMQSDKGSIPDRFSAQQFSDYHSELNMSSLELGDSALYFCASSWGTGEKYFGPGTRLTVT.

The chain recombines TRBV30 with TRBJ1-6, with 10 bases that match TRBD1. Trimming at V came to 2 bases and at J to 8 bases, leaving 3 bases not matched to a gene. The CDR3 length is 14 residues. Germline V gives CDR1 GTSNPN, CDR2 SVGIG (reference sequence). CDR3 in amino acids: CAWSRDRGYSPLHF. For the CDR3, the DNA is TGTGCCTGGAGTCGGGACAGGGGATATTCACCCCTCCACTTT.

V and J are TRBV7-2 and TRBJ2-7, with 10 bases matching TRBD2. Trimming cost V 4 bases and J 6 bases; bases outside gene matches: 9. In germline, CDR1 is SGHTA, CDR2 FQGNSA. CDR3 size: 15 residues. CDR3 sequence reads: CASSSLPSGSREQYF. The DNA for the CDR3 is TGTGCCAGCAGCTCCCTGCCTAGCGGGAGTCGCGAGCAGTACTTC.

A note on this clone: Within the sample, other DNA sequences also encode this same CDR3. This chain uses TRBV5-1 with TRBJ1-6; 7 bases are shared with TRBD1. The CDR3 totals 13 residues. Trimming removed 4 bases from V and 10 bases from J; junction bases left unmatched: 5. The V gene's germline CDR1 is SGHRS and CDR2 YFSETQ. The CDR3 region is CASSLDRDSPLHF. CDR3 bases: TGCGCCAGCAGCCTTGACAGGGACTCACCCCTCCACTTT.

The V gene is TRBV15, the J gene TRBJ2-2; 8 bases line up with TRBD2. From germline, CDR1 is LNHNV and CDR2 YYDKDF (reference sequence). CDR3 length: 20 residues. The junction had 18 bases not matched to a gene; V was cut back by 4 bases and J by 2 bases. The CDR3 DNA follows: TGTGCCACCAGCAACGGAGCTGGCGGGAGGCTCCCGACAAACACCGGGGAGCTGTTTTTT. Amino acid sequence: CATSNGAGGRLPTNTGELFF.

The V and J genes are TRBV7-9 and TRBJ1-1, with TRBD1 matching 7 bases. V was pared by 4 bases and J by 0 bases, with 8 bases of the junction left unmatched. The V gene's germline CDR1 is SEHNR and CDR2 FQNEAQ (reference sequence). CDR3 length equals 16 residues. In nucleotides, the CDR3 is TGTGCCAGCAGCTCCCAGACAGGGCTAGTGAACACTGAAGCTTTCTTT. Translation: CASSSQTGLVNTEAFF.

The genes are TRBV7-2 and TRBJ1-2; 7 nucleotides match TRBD1. With V trimmed by 0 bases and J by 4 bases, 2 bases remained unmatched. Germline V gene sequence: CDR1 SGHTA, CDR2 FQGNSA. The CDR3 covers 14 residues. The CDR3 nucleotides read TGTGCCAGCAGCTTAGCGGCAGGGGGCTATGGCTACACCTTC. As protein: CASSLAAGGYGYTF.

The chain is built from TRBV9 and TRBJ2-1, with 7 bases identical to TRBD1. The CDR3 is 17 amino acids. Germline V gives CDR1 SGDLS, CDR2 YYNGEE. The V gene end was trimmed by 0 bases and the J gene end by 6 bases; junction bases not matched to a gene: 12. In nucleotides, the CDR3 is TGTGCCAGCAGCGTAGAGTTAAGGGGGCGGATGGTCAATGAGCAGTTCTTC. This codes for CASSVELRGRMVNEQFF.

The CDR3 nucleotides read TGTGCCAGCAGCCAGACCGGGACTAGCGGGGGTATAGAGACCCAGTACTTC. This translates into CASSQTGTSGGIETQYF. The V and J genes are TRBV7-6 and TRBJ2-5, with TRBD2 identical over 14 bases. This CDR3 region has 17 residues. Germline trimming cut 5 bases from V and 4 bases from J; bases unmatched to any gene: 9. The V gene's germline CDR1 is SGHVS and CDR2 FNYEAQ.

The chain has TRBV7-9 and TRBJ2-3; TRBD2 agrees at 10 bases. Germline CDR1 and CDR2: SEHNR and FQNEAQ (reference sequence). This CDR3 contains 16 residues. The ends lost 2 bases at V and 5 bases at J; junction bases unmatched: 7. CDR3 amino acids: CASSLWASGGKDTQYF. CDR3 DNA: TGTGCCAGCAGCTTATGGGCTAGCGGGGGTAAAGATACGCAGTATTTT.

The sample holds one count of this clone. This chain connects TRBV21-1 to TRBJ2-2; TRBD2 is the table's D call, not checked against the DNA. TRBV21-1 is labeled a pseudogene. The CDR3 spans 17 residues. The CDR3 is CASSRITSGSNTGELFF. As DNA, the CDR3 is TGTGCCAGCAGTCGGATCACTAGCGGTTCGAACACCGGGGAGCTGTTTTTT.

This chain connects TRBV6-5 to TRBJ2-7; TRBD1 aligns across 7 bases. After removal of 2 bases from V and 3 bases from J, the junction contained 1 base not matched to a gene. This CDR3 has 13 amino acids. Germline loops: CDR1 MNHEY, CDR2 SVGAGI. Here the CDR3 DNA reads TGTGCCAGCAGTTACAGGGACAGCTACGAGCAGTACTTC. Protein sequence: CASSYRDSYEQYF.

This clone was observed many times. The genes are TRBV7-2 and TRBJ2-7; D may be TRBD2 (6 bases). This CDR3 region has 14 residues. V lost 4 bases and J lost 5, with 15 bases in between. Germline loops: CDR1 SGHTA, CDR2 FQGNSA. As DNA, the CDR3 is TGTGCCAGCAGCTGGTCGACTAGTTACGACGAGCAGTACTTC. This encodes CASSWSTSYDEQYF.

The chain recombines TRBV5-1 with TRBJ2-7; 8 nucleotides match TRBD1. This CDR3 has 14 amino acids. Germline CDR1 is SGHRS and CDR2 is YFSETQ. Trimming removed 4 bases from V and 6 bases from J; junction bases left unmatched: 9. The CDR3 bases are TGCGCCAGCAGCGGGGGACAGGCCGCCCGCGAGCAGTACTTC. Its protein product is CASSGGQAAREQYF.

CDR3 in DNA: TGCAGCGTTGTGAGACTAGCGGGGGACAATGAGCAGTTCTTC. Translated: CSVVRLAGDNEQFF. J is TRBJ2-1 and V is TRBV29-1; 12 nucleotides agree with TRBD2. V lost 4 bases, J lost 5 bases, and 3 bases stayed unmatched. Germline CDR1 reads SQVTM; CDR2 reads ANQGSEA. The CDR3 totals 14 residues.

The V and J genes are TRBV3-1 (or the pseudogene TRBV3-2) and TRBJ1-1, with 8 nucleotides matching TRBD1. The CDR3 sequence is 13 residues long. Germline assignment: CDR1 LGHDT and CDR2 YNNKEL (reference sequence). The junction had 2 bases not matched to a gene; V was cut back by 4 bases and J by 4 bases. The CDR3 nucleotides are TGTGCCAGCAGCCGGCAGGGGGCCACTGAAGCTTTCTTT. Its protein is CASSRQGATEAFF.

The rearrangement uses TRBV6-2 or TRBV6-3 and TRBJ1-2; D unclear. V lost 4 bases to trimming and J lost 3 bases, with 12 bases between them. Per germline, CDR1 MNHEY and CDR2 SVGEGT. CDR3 length: 14 amino acids. The DNA for the CDR3 is TGTGCCAGCAGTTTTTCAGGTCTTCACTATGGCTACACCTTC. Translated, it gives CASSFSGLHYGYTF.

The chain carries TRBV7-9 and TRBJ2-7, with no clear D. Germline CDR1 and CDR2: SEHNR and FQNEAQ (reference sequence). V was trimmed by 3 bases and J by 3 bases, leaving 9 bases between them. The CDR3 length is 13 residues. For the CDR3, the DNA is TGTGCCAGCAGCTTCGAAGAACACTACGAGCAGTACTTC. Its protein product is CASSFEEHYEQYF.

The chain links TRBV27 to TRBJ1-3, with D possibly matching TRBD1 (6 bases). The CDR3 is 13 amino acids. The V and J ends lost 5 bases and 4 bases respectively, with 9 bases between them. In germline, CDR1 is MNHEY, CDR2 SMNVEV (reference sequence). CDR3 nucleotide sequence: TGTGCCAGCAGTACCGGGACAGGAAACACCATATATTTT. Its protein product is CASSTGTGNTIYF.

V and J are TRBV3-1 (or the pseudogene TRBV3-2) and TRBJ1-2; D is possibly TRBD1 (6 bases). The germline CDR1 and CDR2 sequences are LGHDT and YNNKEL (reference sequence). V was clipped by 0 bases and J by 8 bases, with 13 bases between them. This CDR3 region has 14 residues. The CDR3 DNA follows: TGTGCCAGCAGCCAAGAAGCGGGGGCGCTCGGCTACACCTTC. Encoded protein: CASSQEAGALGYTF.

The chain recombines TRBV6-6 with TRBJ2-2, with D possibly being TRBD2 (6 bases). V was cut by 4 bases and J by 6 bases, with 6 bases left in between. This CDR3 spans 12 amino acids. Germline V gene lookup returns CDR1 MNHNY and CDR2 SVGAGI (reference sequence). The CDR3 protein is CASSWGAGELFF. CDR3 sequence (DNA): TGTGCCAGCAGTTGGGGGGCCGGGGAGCTGTTTTTT.

V is TRBV6-1 and J is TRBJ2-1; TRBD1 matches at 7 bases. The CDR3 extends over 16 amino acids. Trimming removed 4 bases from V and 2 bases from J; junction bases left unmatched: 8. Germline CDR1 reads MNHNS; CDR2 reads SASEGT. The CDR3 loop is CASSASRQGAYNEQFF. CDR3 in DNA: TGTGCCAGCAGTGCAAGTAGACAGGGAGCCTACAATGAGCAGTTCTTC.

This clone was detected a few times. This chain links TRBV29-1 with TRBJ1-3; 7 bases match TRBD1. This CDR3 region has 14 residues. V was clipped by 5 bases and J by 4 bases; unmatched bases: 8. Germline V gene data show CDR1 as SQVTM and CDR2 as ANQGSEA. CDR3 bases: TGCAGCGTTACCGCGACAGGGAAGGGAAACACCATATATTTT. It encodes CSVTATGKGNTIYF.

The chain employs TRBV2 and TRBJ2-1, with D possibly being TRBD1 (6 bases). CDR1 SNHLY and CDR2 FYNNEI come from the germline V gene. V gave up 5 bases and J gave up 8 bases, with 10 bases separating them. This CDR3 region has 12 residues. CDR3 DNA sequence: TGTGCCAGCAGTAGACAGGTTCATGAGCAGTTCTTC. Its translation is CASSRQVHEQFF.

This clone has a single count. The chain employs TRBV15 and TRBJ2-1, with 7 bases identical to TRBD2. The length of the CDR3 is 16 residues. Germline V gives CDR1 LNHNV, CDR2 YYDKDF (reference sequence). The ends lost 3 bases at V and 2 bases at J; junction bases unmatched: 7. Here the CDR3 DNA reads TGTGCCACCAGCAGTCCCCGGGGGACTACCTACAATGAGCAGTTCTTC. It is translated as CATSSPRGTTYNEQFF.

The chain uses TRBV28 and TRBJ1-4, with D possibly being TRBD1 (5 bases). Looked up from germline, CDR1 is MDHEN and CDR2 is SYDVKM. CDR3 length equals 15 residues. Deletions cut 7 bases from V and 8 bases from J, with 20 bases between. The CDR3 DNA reads as TGTGCCAGCACCTTCTTGTCCGGGGGAAGGGAAAAACTGTTTTTT. It codes for CASTFLSGGREKLFF.

This chain joins TRBV4-1 and TRBJ2-3; D uncertain. CDR3 length: 14 amino acids. Germline loops: CDR1 MGHRA, CDR2 YSYEKL. V lost 0 bases and J lost 7, with 11 bases in between. The CDR3 nucleotides are TGCGCCAGCAGCCAAGATCAAGTTGACTATACGCAGTATTTT. Translating it yields CASSQDQVDYTQYF.

This clone turned up a few times. This chain uses TRBV14 with TRBJ1-1, with D uncertain. The CDR3 is 13 residues long. Per the germline V gene, CDR1 is SGHDN and CDR2 is FVKESK. Trimming removed 0 bases from V and 9 bases from J, with 11 bases in between. CDR3 nucleotide sequence: TGTGCCAGCAGCCAAGAAAATTCCAGGAAAGCTTTCTTT. Protein sequence: CASSQENSRKAFF.

This clone has a single count. This chain joins TRBV6-5 and TRBJ2-3, with 12 bases aligning to TRBD2. CDR3 length equals 16 residues. The trim removed 3 bases at V and 1 base at J, leaving 2 bases unmatched. Germline CDR1 is MNHEY and CDR2 is SVGAGI. The DNA of the CDR3 is TGTGCCAGCAGTTATACTAGCGGGGGGCGCACAGATACGCAGTATTTT. Translating gives CASSYTSGGRTDTQYF.

The rearrangement joins TRBV6-5 to TRBJ2-2; a weak D match, TRBD2 (6 bases). The CDR3 is made up of 16 amino acids. V was trimmed by 2 bases and J by 0 bases, leaving 10 bases between them. The germline gives CDR1 MNHEY, CDR2 SVGAGI. Written as DNA, the CDR3 is TGTGCCAGCAGTTACAATCGCGGGGCGAACACCGGGGAGCTGTTTTTT. It encodes CASSYNRGANTGELFF.

This clone was found a few times. The V gene is TRBV7-2, the J gene TRBJ1-2; tentative D call: TRBD1 (6 bases). V lost 0 bases, J lost 4 bases, and 15 bases lay in between. Germline loops: CDR1 SGHTA, CDR2 FQGNSA. CDR3 length: 16 residues. The CDR3, as DNA: TGTGCCAGCAGCTTAGCGGGGGCAGGGCTGGGCTATGGCTACACCTTC. This translates into CASSLAGAGLGYGYTF.

The chain employs TRBV5-5 and TRBJ2-7; D is ambiguous. V was trimmed by 2 bases and J by 0 bases, leaving 6 bases between them. The CDR3 has 13 amino acids. Germline V lookup: CDR1 SGHKS, CDR2 YYEKEE (reference sequence). Here the CDR3 DNA reads TGTGCCAGCAGCTTCTTTAACTCCTACGAGCAGTACTTC. This sequence encodes CASSFFNSYEQYF. The whole variable domain, filled in from reference TRBV5-5 and TRBJ2-7, reads DAGVTQSPTHLIKTRGQQVTLRCSPISGHKSVSWYQQVLGQGPQFIFQYYEKEERGRGNFPDRFSARQFPNYSSELNVNALLLGDSALYLCASSFFNSYEQYFGPGTRLTVT.